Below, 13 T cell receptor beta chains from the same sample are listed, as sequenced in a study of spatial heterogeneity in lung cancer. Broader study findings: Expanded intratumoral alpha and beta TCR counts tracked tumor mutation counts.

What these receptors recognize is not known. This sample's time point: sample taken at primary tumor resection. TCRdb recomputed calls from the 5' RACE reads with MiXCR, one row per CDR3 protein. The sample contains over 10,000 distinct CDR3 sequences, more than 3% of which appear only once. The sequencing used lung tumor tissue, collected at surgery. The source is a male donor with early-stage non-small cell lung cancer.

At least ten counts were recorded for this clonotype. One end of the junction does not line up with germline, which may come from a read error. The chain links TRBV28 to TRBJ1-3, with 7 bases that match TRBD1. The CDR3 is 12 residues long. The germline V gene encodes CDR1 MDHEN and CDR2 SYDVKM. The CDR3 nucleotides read TGTGCCAGCAGTTTGCGGGACAGCCTCCCAAATTTT. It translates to CASSLRDSLPNF.

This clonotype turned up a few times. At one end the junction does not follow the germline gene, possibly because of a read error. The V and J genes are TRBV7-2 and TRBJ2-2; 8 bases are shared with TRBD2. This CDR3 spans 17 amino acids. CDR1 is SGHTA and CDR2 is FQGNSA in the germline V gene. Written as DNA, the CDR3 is TGTGCCAGCAGCTGGCCGGGGGGGGTTGTGGGGCCCGGGGAACTGTCTTTT. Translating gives CASSWPGGVVGPGELSF.

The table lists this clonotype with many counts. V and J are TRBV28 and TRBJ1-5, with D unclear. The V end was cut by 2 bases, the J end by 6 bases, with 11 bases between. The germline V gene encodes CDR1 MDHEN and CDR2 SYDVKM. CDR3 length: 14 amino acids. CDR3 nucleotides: TGTGCCAGCAGTTTAAGCCGTGTCGCTCAGCCCCAGCATTTT. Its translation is CASSLSRVAQPQHF.

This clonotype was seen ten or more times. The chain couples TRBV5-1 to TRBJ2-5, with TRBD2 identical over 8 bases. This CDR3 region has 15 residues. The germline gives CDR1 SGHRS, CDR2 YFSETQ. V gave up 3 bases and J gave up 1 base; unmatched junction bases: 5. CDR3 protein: CASSSLAGGQETQYF. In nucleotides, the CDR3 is TGCGCCAGCAGCTCCCTTGCGGGGGGCCAAGAGACCCAGTACTTC.

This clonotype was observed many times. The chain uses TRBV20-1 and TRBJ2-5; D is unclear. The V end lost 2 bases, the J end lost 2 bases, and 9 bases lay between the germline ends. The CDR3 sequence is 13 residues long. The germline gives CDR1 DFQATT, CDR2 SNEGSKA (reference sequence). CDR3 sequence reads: CSARRGYQETQYF. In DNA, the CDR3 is TGCAGTGCTAGACGCGGATATCAAGAGACCCAGTACTTC.

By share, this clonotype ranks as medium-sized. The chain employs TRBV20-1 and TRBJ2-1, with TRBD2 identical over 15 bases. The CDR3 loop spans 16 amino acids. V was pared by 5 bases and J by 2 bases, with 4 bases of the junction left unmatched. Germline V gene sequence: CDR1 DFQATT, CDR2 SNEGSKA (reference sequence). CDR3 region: CSAEGLAGGPYNEQFF. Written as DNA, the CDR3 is TGCAGTGCTGAGGGACTAGCGGGGGGCCCCTACAATGAGCAGTTCTTC.

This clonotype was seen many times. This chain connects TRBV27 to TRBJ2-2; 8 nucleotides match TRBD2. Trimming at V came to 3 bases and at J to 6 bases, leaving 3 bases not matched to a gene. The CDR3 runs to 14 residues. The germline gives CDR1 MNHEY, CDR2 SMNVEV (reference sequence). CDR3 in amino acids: CASSFTGGAGELFF. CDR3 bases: TGTGCCAGCAGTTTTACCGGGGGGGCCGGGGAGCTGTTTTTT.

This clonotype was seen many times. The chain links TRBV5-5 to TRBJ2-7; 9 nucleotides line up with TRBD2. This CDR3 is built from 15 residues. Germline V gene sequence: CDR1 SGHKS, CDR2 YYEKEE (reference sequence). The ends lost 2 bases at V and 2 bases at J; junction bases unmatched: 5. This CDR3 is CASSLLAGATYEQYF. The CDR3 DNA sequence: TGTGCCAGCAGCTTATTAGCGGGGGCGACCTACGAGCAGTACTTC.

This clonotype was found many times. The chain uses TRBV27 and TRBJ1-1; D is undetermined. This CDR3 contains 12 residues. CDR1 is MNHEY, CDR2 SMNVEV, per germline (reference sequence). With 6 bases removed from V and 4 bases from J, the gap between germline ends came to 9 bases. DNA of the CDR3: TGTGCCAGCAGCCCAAAGGGCACTGAAGCTTTCTTT. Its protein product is CASSPKGTEAFF.

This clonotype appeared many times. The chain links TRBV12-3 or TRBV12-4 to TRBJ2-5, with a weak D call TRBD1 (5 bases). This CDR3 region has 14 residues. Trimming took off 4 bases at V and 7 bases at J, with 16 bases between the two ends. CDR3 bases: TGTGCCAGCAGTTCAACTGGGGCAGCCGGGACCCAGTACTTC. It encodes CASSSTGAAGTQYF.

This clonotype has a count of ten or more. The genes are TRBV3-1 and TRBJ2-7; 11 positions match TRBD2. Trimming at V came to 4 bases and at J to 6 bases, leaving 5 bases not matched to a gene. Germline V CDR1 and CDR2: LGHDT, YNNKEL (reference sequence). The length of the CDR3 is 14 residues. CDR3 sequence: CASSLTSGGGEQYF. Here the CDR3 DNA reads TGTGCCAGCAGCCTCACTAGCGGGGGAGGCGAGCAGTACTTC.

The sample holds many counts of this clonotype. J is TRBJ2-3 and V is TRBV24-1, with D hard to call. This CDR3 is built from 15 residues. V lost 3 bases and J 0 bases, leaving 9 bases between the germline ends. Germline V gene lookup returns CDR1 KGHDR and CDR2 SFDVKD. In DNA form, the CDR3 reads TGTGCCACCAGTGATCAACAGACAAGCACAGATACGCAGTATTTT. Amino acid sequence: CATSDQQTSTDTQYF.

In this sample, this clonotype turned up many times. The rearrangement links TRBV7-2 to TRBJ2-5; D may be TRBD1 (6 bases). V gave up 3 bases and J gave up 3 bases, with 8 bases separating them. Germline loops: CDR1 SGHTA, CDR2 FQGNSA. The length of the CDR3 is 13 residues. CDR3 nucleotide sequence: TGTGCCAGCAGCTTTGCAGGGGAAGAGACCCAGTACTTC. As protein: CASSFAGEETQYF.